The clone carrying this T cell receptor beta chain appeared a few times. Germline trimming cut 8 bases from V and 7 bases from J; bases unmatched to any gene: 7. CDR1 MNHNS and CDR2 SASEGT come from the germline V gene. The CDR3 has 12 amino acids. This sample was included in a study of T-cell memory formation after mild COVID-19. MiXCR was run by TCRdb on the 5' RACE reads, yielding one entry per CDR3 protein. The repertoire holds about 470,000 distinct CDR3 sequences, with around a sixth as singletons. This sequence joins TRBV6-1 and TRBJ1-1; TRBD1 agrees at 7 bases. The specimen sequenced was PBMCs or a T cell subset sorted from them (not recorded which). The TCR comes from an adult woman who had mild COVID-19 (a few samples of this study predate the infection). Cell type and time point are not known. In DNA, the CDR3 is TGTGCCAGCTCAGGACAGGCGGGTGAAGCTTTCTTT. This codes for CASSGQAGEAFF.